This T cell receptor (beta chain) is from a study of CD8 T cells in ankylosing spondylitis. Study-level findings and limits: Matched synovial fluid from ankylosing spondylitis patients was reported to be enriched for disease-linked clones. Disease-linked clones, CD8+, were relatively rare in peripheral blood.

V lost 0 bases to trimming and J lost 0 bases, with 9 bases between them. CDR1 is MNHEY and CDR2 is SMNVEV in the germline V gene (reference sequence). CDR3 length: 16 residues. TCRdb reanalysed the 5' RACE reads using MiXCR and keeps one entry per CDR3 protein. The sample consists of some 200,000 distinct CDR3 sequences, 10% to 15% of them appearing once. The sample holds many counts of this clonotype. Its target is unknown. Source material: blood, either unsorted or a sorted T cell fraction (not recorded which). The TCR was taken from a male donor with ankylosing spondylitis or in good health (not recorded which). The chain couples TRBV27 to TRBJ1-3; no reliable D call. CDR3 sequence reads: CASSLSGGYSGNTIYF. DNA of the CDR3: TGTGCCAGCAGTTTATCCGGCGGATACTCTGGAAACACCATATATTTT.